This TCR beta chain came from a study of CD8+CD57+ T cells in acquired aplastic anemia. Study-level findings and limits: For CD8+ Simpson's diversity, patients and controls showed no significant difference.

This clonotype occurred once. As yet, its antigen is unknown. Genomic DNA served as template for TCR beta VDJ and CDR3 profiling. TCRdb analysed the reads with MiXCR anew, one entry per CDR3 protein. Of about 160,000 distinct CDR3 sequences detected, roughly 48% appear once; the ten largest clones hold roughly 2.8%. The germline gives CDR1 SGHTA, CDR2 FQGTGA. The CDR3 contains 13 residues. Trimming stripped 4 bases from V and 6 bases from J, with 13 bases between. It was patients with CD8+CD57+ cell expansion by flow cytometry who were chosen for sequencing. The clonotype was recovered from a human donor with aplastic anemia. The J gene is TRBJ2-7, the V gene TRBV7-3; D is uncertain. The specimen sequenced was sorted CD4+, CD8+, or CD8+CD57+ T cells (not recorded which) from PBMCs. The CDR3 spells CASSSSPMAEQYF. The CDR3 region has the DNA TGTGCCAGCAGCTCGTCGCCGATGGCCGAGCAGTACTTC.